The 30 T cell receptor beta chains in this list originate from one sample, sequenced in a study of control samples from healthy donors and cancer patients. Profiling relied on immunoSEQ multiplex PCR, and the TCRdb table lists in-frame clones only, not all of them. Among about 150,000 clones listed, approximately 94% were seen once. The sample taken for sequencing was blood. The receptor source for this set is a man aged 35 to 55 in good health.

CDR3 protein: CASSMHRGSSYEQYF. Written as DNA, the CDR3 is TGTGCCAGTAGTATGCACAGGGGGAGCTCCTACGAGCAGTACTTC. This rearrangement joins TRBV19 to TRBJ2-7, with TRBD1 matching over 8 bases. Germline lookup yields CDR1 LNHDA and CDR2 SQIVND (reference sequence). Trimming cost V 3 bases and J 0 bases; bases outside gene matches: 4. The CDR3 has 15 amino acids.

This chain uses TRBV7-2 with TRBJ1-1; D remains unclear. Germline CDR1 SGHTA, CDR2 FQGNSA. Trimming removed 1 base at V and 1 base at J, with 7 bases between. The CDR3 totals 14 residues. The CDR3 DNA reads as TGTGCCAGCAGCTTAGGGCAGACGAACACTGAAGCTTTCTTT. Encoded protein: CASSLGQTNTEAFF.

The chain joins TRBV14 to TRBJ1-2, with TRBD1 as a possible D gene (5 bases). CDR3 length equals 13 residues. Germline assignment: CDR1 SGHDN and CDR2 FVKESK. The V end lost 1 base, the J end lost 4 bases, and 7 bases lay between the germline ends. The CDR3 DNA is TGTGCCAGCAGCCAAGGCGACAGCTATGGCTACACCTTC. Its protein is CASSQGDSYGYTF.

The V and J genes are TRBV19 and TRBJ1-2, with TRBD1 identical over 9 bases. The CDR3 sequence is 15 residues long. With V trimmed by 5 bases and J by 2 bases, 6 bases remained unmatched. CDR1 is LNHDA and CDR2 is SQIVND in the germline V gene (reference sequence). CDR3 in DNA: TGTGCCAGTAGTCTCCGGACAGGGGCCAACTATGGCTACACCTTC. Amino acid sequence: CASSLRTGANYGYTF.

This clone was counted a single time. CDR3 coding DNA: TGTGCCAGTACCCTGCTCGGGGAAACTAACTATGGCTACACCTTC. It specifies CASTLLGETNYGYTF. This chain uses TRBV19 with TRBJ1-2; D is undetermined. CDR1 LNHDA and CDR2 SQIVND come from the germline V gene (reference sequence). The CDR3 is 15 residues long. Trimming pared 7 bases from V and 0 bases from J, leaving 15 bases between.

The chain has TRBV9 and TRBJ2-7; 12 nucleotides agree with TRBD2. The CDR3 spans 15 residues. The germline V gene has CDR1 SGDLS and CDR2 YYNGEE. The ends lost 2 bases at V and 6 bases at J; junction bases unmatched: 6. CDR3 coding DNA: TGTGCCAGCAGCGTCGATACTAGCGGGGGGACCGAGCAGTACTTC. As protein: CASSVDTSGGTEQYF.

This clone was detected only once. V and J are TRBV3-1 (or the pseudogene TRBV3-2) and TRBJ1-6, with 7 bases lining up with TRBD1. With V trimmed by 5 bases and J by 7 bases, 8 bases remained unmatched. There are 15 residues in the CDR3. Germline values: CDR1 LGHDT, CDR2 YNNKEL (reference sequence). The CDR3 bases are TGTGCCAGCAGCTCCAGGGACAGCAGGAATTCACCCCTCCACTTT. Amino acid sequence: CASSSRDSRNSPLHF.

The gene calls are TRBV5-1 and TRBJ1-4; D not resolved. Trimming removed 2 bases at V and 11 bases at J, with 22 bases between. CDR1 is SGHRS, CDR2 YFSETQ, per germline. CDR3 length: 16 residues. CDR3 residues: CASSFTDSLTGGKLFF. Written as DNA, the CDR3 is TGCGCCAGCAGCTTTACGGACTCCTTGACGGGCGGGAAACTGTTTTTT.

The rearrangement joins TRBV7-2 to TRBJ1-1; a weak D match, TRBD1 (6 bases). The germline gives CDR1 SGHTA, CDR2 FQGNSA. Trimming pared 1 base from V and 11 bases from J, leaving 14 bases between. The CDR3 is made up of 13 amino acids. In DNA form, the CDR3 reads TGTGCCAGCAGCTTAGATTACGGGAGGGGGGCTTTCTTT. Residues: CASSLDYGRGAFF.

This clone was found once. This chain uses TRBV11-2 with TRBJ1-5, with 7 bases identical to TRBD1. Looked up from germline, CDR1 is SGHAT and CDR2 is FQNNGV. This CDR3 spans 15 amino acids. J gave up 0 bases and V 1 base, and 0 bases lay outside the gene matches. The CDR3 bases are TGTGCCAGCAGCTTAGGGGACAGTAGCAATCAGCCCCAGCATTTT. This translates into CASSLGDSSNQPQHF. Using reference TRBV11-2 and TRBJ1-5 for the parts outside the CDR3, the full variable domain is EAGVAQSPRYKIIEKRQSVAFWCNPISGHATLYWYQQILGQGPKLLIQFQNNGVVDDSQLPKDRFSAERLKGVDSTLKIQPAKLEDSAVYLCASSLGDSSNQPQHFGDGTRLSIL.

This clone was recorded once. The chain couples TRBV28 to TRBJ1-4; no reliable D call. The V end lost 5 bases, the J end lost 5 bases, and 15 bases lay between the germline ends. The CDR3 spans 15 residues. Germline assignment: CDR1 MDHEN and CDR2 SYDVKM. The CDR3 sequence is CASSPQAPLNEKLFF. Here the CDR3 DNA reads TGTGCCAGCAGTCCCCAGGCACCACTAAATGAAAAACTGTTTTTT.

The rearrangement joins TRBV19 to TRBJ2-7; D is possibly TRBD1 or TRBD2 (6 bases each). The CDR3 is 15 amino acids. CDR1 and CDR2 from the germline V gene are LNHDA and SQIVND (reference sequence). V lost 5 bases and J lost 0, with 14 bases in between. CDR3 nucleotide sequence: TGTGCCAGTAGTCTGACGCGGGACAACTCCTACGAGCAGTACTTC. Protein sequence: CASSLTRDNSYEQYF.

The V and J genes are TRBV19 and TRBJ1-3, with a weak D call TRBD1 (5 bases). V was pared by 6 bases and J by 8 bases, with 23 bases between. The CDR3 extends over 16 amino acids. The germline gives CDR1 LNHDA, CDR2 SQIVND (reference sequence). CDR3 sequence reads: CASRNIGTGLRDTIYF. CDR3 DNA: TGTGCCAGTAGAAACATCGGGACTGGCTTGCGAGACACCATATATTTT.

The V gene is TRBV5-8, the J gene TRBJ2-2; weak D call: TRBD1 (6 bases). V was shortened by 1 base and J by 1 base, with 8 bases between the two germline ends. CDR1 is SGHTS and CDR2 is YDEGEE in the germline V gene. This CDR3 has 15 residues. The CDR3 spells CASSLTGWNTGELFF. CDR3 in DNA: TGTGCCAGCAGCTTGACAGGGTGGAACACCGGGGAGCTGTTTTTT.

The chain joins TRBV10-3 to TRBJ2-5, with D unclear. Looked up from germline, CDR1 is ENHRY and CDR2 is SYGVKD. With 0 bases removed from V and 2 bases from J, the gap between germline ends came to 10 bases. This CDR3 has 15 residues. Here the CDR3 DNA reads TGTGCCATCAGTGAGTCGGTAACCACTCAAGAGACCCAGTACTTC. Residues: CAISESVTTQETQYF.

The chain has TRBV24-1 and TRBJ2-3; 7 nucleotides match TRBD1. The CDR3 contains 17 residues. The junction had 11 bases not matched to a gene; V was cut back by 3 bases and J by 3 bases. In germline, CDR1 is KGHDR, CDR2 SFDVKD. CDR3 bases: TGTGCCACCAGTGATCTAAATACAGGGGTAGGAACAGATACGCAGTATTTT. Amino acid sequence: CATSDLNTGVGTDTQYF.

The V call is TRBV6-5, the J call TRBJ1-2; a weak D match, TRBD1 (6 bases). The CDR3 spans 13 residues. Between the trimmed V and J ends, which lost 7 bases and 7 bases, there was a span of 16 bases. The germline V gene has CDR1 MNHEY and CDR2 SVGAGI. The DNA for the CDR3 is TGTGCCAGCAACGTACAGGGCCCGGGTGGCTACACCTTC. Translated, it gives CASNVQGPGGYTF.

The chain couples TRBV2 to TRBJ1-6; TRBD1 is a possible D gene (6 bases). V was trimmed by 10 bases and J by 7 bases, leaving 17 bases between them. Germline CDR1 and CDR2: SNHLY and FYNNEI. The CDR3 contains 14 residues. The CDR3 loop is CATTWGGGNSPLHF. The DNA for the CDR3 is TGTGCCACCACATGGGGAGGGGGAAATTCACCCCTCCACTTT. Full variable domain (rest looked up from reference TRBV2 and TRBJ1-6): EPEVTQTPSHQVTQMGQEVILRCVPISNHLYFYWYRQILGQKVEFLVSFYNNEISEKSEIFDDQFSVERPDGSNFTLKIRSTKLEDSAMYFCATTWGGGNSPLHFGNGTRLTVT.

The rearrangement uses TRBV5-1 and TRBJ1-1, with TRBD1 identical over 8 bases. The V segment lost 3 bases and the J segment 1 base; nucleotides outside the gene matches: 5. Germline V gene data show CDR1 as SGHRS and CDR2 as YFSETQ. The CDR3 is made up of 15 amino acids. Here the CDR3 reads CASSYRDRRNTEAFF. The CDR3 DNA is TGCGCCAGCAGCTACCGGGACAGGCGGAACACTGAAGCTTTCTTT.

The rearrangement joins TRBV3-1 (or the pseudogene TRBV3-2) to TRBJ2-2; 8 bases match TRBD1. The germline CDR1 and CDR2 sequences are LGHDT and YNNKEL (reference sequence). This CDR3 region has 15 residues. The trim removed 4 bases at V and 7 bases at J, leaving 8 bases unmatched. The CDR3 loop is CASSPRDRQFGELFF. The CDR3 coding sequence is TGTGCCAGCAGCCCCCGGGACAGGCAATTCGGGGAGCTGTTTTTT.

This clone has just one count. The chain is built from TRBV7-2 and TRBJ1-3, with D maybe TRBD1 (5 bases). Germline V gene data show CDR1 as SGHTA and CDR2 as FQGNSA. The CDR3 covers 16 residues. V was cut by 0 bases and J by 0 bases, with 9 bases left in between. CDR3 region: CASSLAGGISGNTIYF. The CDR3 DNA reads TGTGCCAGCAGCTTAGCGGGGGGGATCTCTGGAAACACCATATATTTT.

This chain joins TRBV5-1 and TRBJ1-1; TRBD1 might be the D (6 bases). CDR1 is SGHRS, CDR2 YFSETQ, per germline. V lost 3 bases to trimming and J lost 1 base, with 13 bases between them. There are 15 residues in the CDR3. The CDR3 DNA is TGCGCCAGCAGCTCGAACCCGGGACAGAACACTGAAGCTTTCTTT. Amino acid sequence: CASSSNPGQNTEAFF.

With regard to this clone: A junction end diverges from the germline sequence, so it may reflect a read error. The CDR3 DNA reads TGTGCCAGTAGTCTAGAGTATAGCAATCAGCCCCAGCATTTT. Translated: CASSLEYSNQPQHF. The chain employs TRBV19 and TRBJ1-5; no clear D. Germline lookup yields CDR1 LNHDA and CDR2 SQIVND (reference sequence). The CDR3 sequence is 14 residues long.

The genes are TRBV4-3 and TRBJ1-4; D call uncertain. The CDR3 is made up of 15 amino acids. Germline V CDR1 and CDR2: LGHNA, YSLEER. Trimming took 1 base from V and 0 from J, leaving 6 bases between them. CDR3 DNA sequence: TGCGCCAGCAGCCAAGCCGTTGCAACTAATGAAAAACTGTTTTTT. Protein: CASSQAVATNEKLFF.

The chain couples TRBV30 to TRBJ1-5; the D is unclear. Per germline, CDR1 GTSNPN and CDR2 SVGIG (reference sequence). The length of the CDR3 is 12 residues. Trimming stripped 5 bases from V and 4 bases from J, with 9 bases between. The CDR3 sequence is CAWSGGNQPQHF. CDR3 coding DNA: TGTGCCTGGTCCGGCGGGAATCAGCCCCAGCATTTT.

This sequence joins TRBV6-5 and TRBJ2-7; 7 nucleotides match TRBD2. CDR1 and CDR2 from the germline V gene are MNHEY and SVGAGI. The CDR3 runs to 13 residues. V was pared by 2 bases and J by 5 bases, with 3 bases of the junction left unmatched. The CDR3, as DNA: TGTGCCAGCAGTTACGGGGGGGAAAACGAGCAGTACTTC. As protein: CASSYGGENEQYF.

The chain uses TRBV4-1 and TRBJ2-7, with 7 bases aligning to TRBD1. The V segment lost 4 bases and the J segment 3 bases; nucleotides outside the gene matches: 3. CDR1 MGHRA and CDR2 YSYEKL come from the germline V gene. CDR3 size: 13 residues. In DNA, the CDR3 is TGCGCCAGCAGCCTCCGGGACAGCTACGAGCAGTACTTC. This translates into CASSLRDSYEQYF.

V usage is TRBV6-5 and J usage is TRBJ1-5; D uncertain. Germline V lookup: CDR1 MNHEY, CDR2 SVGAGI. The CDR3 consists of 15 residues. V was cut by 6 bases and J by 0 bases, with 12 bases left in between. CDR3 in DNA: TGTGCCAGCAGCAGCACCGGTCCTAGCAATCAGCCCCAGCATTTT. Protein sequence: CASSSTGPSNQPQHF.

The V gene is TRBV28, the J gene TRBJ1-2; D is undetermined. This CDR3 is built from 15 residues. The V gene lost 5 bases and the J gene lost 0 bases, with 13 bases spanning the gap. CDR1 is MDHEN, CDR2 SYDVKM, per germline. The DNA of the CDR3 is TGTGCCAGCAGTCCCGCGACACTGACTAACTATGGCTACACCTTC. Translated, it gives CASSPATLTNYGYTF.

The chain couples TRBV7-2 to TRBJ2-7; D unresolved. The V gene lost 4 bases and the J gene lost 5 bases, with 12 bases spanning the gap. Germline V gene sequence: CDR1 SGHTA, CDR2 FQGNSA. The CDR3 is 13 amino acids. The chain's CDR3 is CASSSSLVDEQYF. DNA of the CDR3: TGTGCCAGCAGCTCTTCCCTTGTGGACGAGCAGTACTTC. The full variable domain, in which reference TRBV7-2 and TRBJ2-7 provide the parts outside the CDR3, is GAGVSQSPSNKVTEKGKDVELRCDPISGHTALYWYRQSLGQGLEFLIYFQGNSAPDKSGLPSDRFSAERTGGSVSTLTIQRTQQEDSAVYLCASSSSLVDEQYFGPGTRLTVT.